This TCR beta chain came from a study of beta chain features in type 1 diabetes. The CDR3 is 15 amino acids. V was cut by 2 bases and J by 1 base, with 12 bases left in between. CDR1 and CDR2 (germline): SGHTA, FQGNSA. Study-wide points: A possible short-template PCR bias applies equally to patients and controls. Shortening that was moderate but significant affected the TCRB CDR3s of Type 1 diabetes patients in all four CD4+ subsets.

Reverse transcribing all isolated RNA meant expressed TCRB transcripts were sequenced. Sequenced naive, central memory and regulatory T cell samples produced an average of about 3.57 million reads. Using immunoSEQ multiplex PCR, the repertoire was profiled, and TCRdb retains in-frame clones only, with some absent. The sample holds more than 110,000 clones, 6.9% seen once. Sorting based on CD45RO/CCR7/CD25/CD127/CD95/CD27 separated CD4+ naive, central memory, regulatory and stem cell-like memory cells. Of note for this clone: The antigen is undetermined.

The V gene is TRBV7-2, the J gene TRBJ2-7; D is possibly TRBD2 (5 bases). The sample comprised central memory CD4+ T cells from blood. The receptor's source is a woman aged 30 to 39 in good health. The CDR3 region is CASSLIAYGSYEQYF. As DNA, the CDR3 is TGTGCCAGCAGCTTAATAGCGTACGGATCCTACGAGCAGTACTTC.